The entry below gives a single T cell receptor (beta chain) sequence along with its context. No antigen is known for it. No per-base quality is available; no much larger clone lies one base away. Peripheral blood CD8+ and CD4+ T cells from healthy donors, Susac syndrome patients and multiple sclerosis patients were profiled using high-throughput TCR beta sequencing. The multiple sclerosis controls were treatment-naive patients who had stable or active relapsing-remitting disease and met the revised McDonald criteria. Bulk CD8+ and CD4+ T cells were purified magnetically by negative isolation, whereas CD8+ TEMRA cells were enriched by FACS. Blood was drawn into EDTA tubes, processed within 24 hours, and PBMCs were isolated by density gradient centrifugation. PBMCs destined for TCR sequencing were cryopreserved in liquid nitrogen and later thawed in a 37 °C water bath. A purity of at least 90% was achieved for sorted or isolated CD4+, CD8+ and CD8+ TEMRA cells.

The sample originates from a study of CD8 T cells in Susac syndrome (dated by TCRdb to about 2019). About the full investigation: Repertoire sequencing was used to test whether CD8+ T cell activation and differentiation in Susac syndrome was antigen driven.

RNA was extracted with the RNeasy kit and about 0.5 to 1 ug was reverse transcribed using random hexamers. The immunoSEQ multiplex PCR assay, which covers 54 Vbeta and 13 Jbeta segments, was used to amplify TCR beta CDR3 regions. Bias from PCR amplification was corrected by using a synthetic template baseline for primer optimization and for computational correction. The source study handled its data this way. Only productive sequences were kept, with reads annotated to V, D and J genes according to IMGT and analyzed in immunoSEQ Analyzer. To calculate clonality, Shannon entropy was normalized by log2 of the number of productive unique sequences and then subtracted from one. For each patient and control, public and private clones were evaluated within the 100 most prevalent clones. Susac-specific clones were defined as absent from healthy and MS cohorts, roughly 1,100 published viral clones and other ImmuneACCESS disease sequences. TCRdb trimmed the raw reads at Q25, called clones with MiXCR and kept productive beta chains. Identical CDR3 protein sequences are pooled into one entry, listed with their most common genes and DNA. V and J calls and clone size were set by TCRdb, not the authors. The sample has roughly 130,000 distinct CDR3 sequences on record, roughly 95% of them singletons. Clones ranked in the top ten supply over 0.1% of the sample.

Here is what the overall study found, with its caveats: The study acknowledged that relatively few individuals were included in the TCR sequencing and HLA analysis.

CDR1 and CDR2 were assigned from the germline V gene (reference sequence) as GTSNPN and SVGIG. The CDR3 starts with the cysteine, ends with the phenylalanine, and has 13 residues. The kept DNA is CDR3 alone, 39 bases in frame from the first base. V is pared back by 7 bases and J by 3 bases, with 10 bases lying between the germline termini. The sequence is built from TRBV30 and TRBJ1-6; tentative D gene TRBD1, with 6 bases matching. This receptor was identified in a human donor with multiple sclerosis. The specimen was CD4+ T cells from PBMCs. The CDR3 reads as follows: CASRGLYNSPLHF. The sequenced DNA is TGTGCCTCCAGGGGACTCTATAATTCACCCCTCCACTTT.